A selection of T cell receptor beta chains follows, all from one sample in a study of T cells after yellow fever vaccination. TCRdb re-derived calls from the 5' RACE reads in MiXCR, one entry per CDR3 protein. The sample consists of hundreds of thousands of distinct CDR3 sequences, about a fifth of them appearing once. The sequenced sample was PBMCs, obtained 15 days after the yellow fever booster vaccination. These TCRs come from a man under 40 who received the YFV17D yellow fever vaccine. CDR3s include the opening cysteine and the closing phenylalanine or tryptophan. Fields, in order: D gene, clone size, J gene, V gene, CDR3 DNA, CDR3 protein. D genes are given only for firm matches. A clone size is listed for some rows: how often the clone was seen (once, few, many), or a class if it is expanded.

D gene: .; clone size: .; J gene: TRBJ1-1; V gene: TRBV6-1; CDR3 DNA: TGTGCCAGCAGGGAACCCCAGGGTCGATCCACTGAAGCTTTCTTT; CDR3 protein: CASREPQGRSTEAFF
D gene: .; clone size: .; J gene: TRBJ1-6; V gene: TRBV5-4; CDR3 DNA: TGTGCCAGCAGCTTGGGGCAGCCTAATTCACCCCTCCACTTT; CDR3 protein: CASSLGQPNSPLHF
D gene: .; clone size: .; J gene: TRBJ2-2; V gene: TRBV7-3; CDR3 DNA: TGTGCCAGCAGCCCGCGGTCAGGGGGGGAGCTGTTTTTT; CDR3 protein: CASSPRSGGELFF
D gene: TRBD2; clone size: few; J gene: TRBJ2-7; V gene: TRBV18; CDR3 DNA: TGTGCCAGCTCACCACTGACTAGCGGGAGGGCCGTCAACGAGCAGTACTTC; CDR3 protein: CASSPLTSGRAVNEQYF
D gene: .; clone size: .; J gene: TRBJ2-7; V gene: TRBV5-1; CDR3 DNA: TGCGCCAGCAGCCTCAGCATCGGAACCGGGCAGTACTTC; CDR3 protein: CASSLSIGTGQYF
D gene: TRBD2; clone size: few; J gene: TRBJ2-1; V gene: TRBV5-4; CDR3 DNA: TGTGCCAGCAGCTGGGGACTAGCGGGAGATCACAATGAGCAGTTCTTC; CDR3 protein: CASSWGLAGDHNEQFF
D gene: .; clone size: .; J gene: TRBJ2-1; V gene: TRBV20-1; CDR3 DNA: TGCAGTGCTAGGGACAGTAACAATGAGCAGTTCTTC; CDR3 protein: CSARDSNNEQFF
D gene: .; clone size: few; J gene: TRBJ2-1; V gene: TRBV2; CDR3 DNA: TGTGCCAGCAGTGAAGCGGGGACACAATACAATGAGCAGTTCTTC; CDR3 protein: CASSEAGTQYNEQFF
D gene: .; clone size: many; J gene: TRBJ2-3; V gene: TRBV5-1; CDR3 DNA: TGCGCCAGCAGAGAGGGCGGGACAGATACGCAGTATTTT; CDR3 protein: CASREGGTDTQYF
D gene: TRBD2; clone size: .; J gene: TRBJ2-7; V gene: TRBV7-2; CDR3 DNA: TGTGCCAGCAGCTTCCTAGCGGTCTCCTACGAGCAGTACTTC; CDR3 protein: CASSFLAVSYEQYF
D gene: TRBD1; clone size: .; J gene: TRBJ1-2; V gene: TRBV6-1; CDR3 DNA: TGTGCCAGCAGAGGGACAGAGTTCTATGGCTACACCTTC; CDR3 protein: CASRGTEFYGYTF
D gene: TRBD2; clone size: .; J gene: TRBJ2-7; V gene: TRBV6-5; CDR3 DNA: TGTGCCAGCAGTTACGCGTTTAGCGGGTACTACGAGCAGTACTTC; CDR3 protein: CASSYAFSGYYEQYF
D gene: .; clone size: .; J gene: TRBJ1-1; V gene: TRBV5-1; CDR3 DNA: TGCGCCAGCAGCAGGGCGGGCACTGAAGCTTTCTTT; CDR3 protein: CASSRAGTEAFF
D gene: TRBD2; clone size: few; J gene: TRBJ2-7; V gene: TRBV18; CDR3 DNA: TGTGCCAGCTCATGGGGTCCCGGGGGGTTCTTCGACGAGCAGTACTTC; CDR3 protein: CASSWGPGGFFDEQYF
D gene: TRBD1; clone size: few; J gene: TRBJ2-7; V gene: TRBV9; CDR3 DNA: TGTGCCAGCTCTAAGGGACAGGGGGCAGGCGAGCAGTACTTC; CDR3 protein: CASSKGQGAGEQYF
D gene: TRBD2; clone size: .; J gene: TRBJ2-7; V gene: TRBV12-3/TRBV12-4; CDR3 DNA: TGTGCCAGCAGTTTTAGTAACCCTCTACTAGCGGGGACCTACGAGCAGTACTTC; CDR3 protein: CASSFSNPLLAGTYEQYF
D gene: TRBD2; clone size: .; J gene: TRBJ2-1; V gene: TRBV20-1; CDR3 DNA: TGCAGTGCTAGAGGTCTAGCGGGAGTGGGCAATGAGCAGTTCTTC; CDR3 protein: CSARGLAGVGNEQFF
D gene: .; clone size: .; J gene: TRBJ2-2; V gene: TRBV6-2/TRBV6-3; CDR3 DNA: TGTGCCAGCAGTCCCCCAGGCGGGGCGAACACCGGGGAGCTGTTTTTT; CDR3 protein: CASSPPGGANTGELFF